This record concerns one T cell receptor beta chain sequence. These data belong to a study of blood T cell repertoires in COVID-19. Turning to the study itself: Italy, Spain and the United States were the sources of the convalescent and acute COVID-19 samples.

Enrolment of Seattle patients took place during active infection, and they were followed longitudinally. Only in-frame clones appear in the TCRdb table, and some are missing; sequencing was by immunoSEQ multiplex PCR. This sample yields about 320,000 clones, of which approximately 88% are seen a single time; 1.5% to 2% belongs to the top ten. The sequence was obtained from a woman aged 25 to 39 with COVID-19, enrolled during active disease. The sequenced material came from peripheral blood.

The CDR3 nucleotides are TGCGCCAGCAGCTTGGCAGCCCGGGGGGTTTCCACAGATACGCAGTATTTT. It yields the protein CASSLAARGVSTDTQYF. V is TRBV5-1 and J is TRBJ2-3; TRBD2 matches 7 bases. V trimming: 0 bases; J trimming: 2 bases; junction bases outside the gene matches: 9. The CDR3 extends over 17 amino acids. Germline V CDR1 and CDR2: SGHRS, YFSETQ. Complete variable domain (other parts from reference TRBV5-1 and TRBJ2-3): KAGVTQTPRYLIKTRGQQVTLSCSPISGHRSVSWYQQTPGQGLQFLFEYFSETQRNKGNFPGRFSGRQFSNSRSEMNVSTLELGDSALYLCASSLAARGVSTDTQYFGPGTRLTVL.